This T cell receptor beta chain stems from a study of monozygotic twins with inflammatory bowel disease. TCRdb reprocessed the 5' RACE reads; each CDR3 protein has one entry and no DNA is given. The sample table includes roughly 200,000 distinct CDR3 sequences. Findings and caveats of the study: Among twins, concordant and discordant pairs did not differ in repertoire similarity, possibly from limited power.

Germline-derived CDR1 and CDR2 are DFQATT and SNEGSKA (reference sequence). The CDR3 loop spans 14 amino acids. As regards this clonotype: Its target is unknown.

The sequence was collected from a human donor with ulcerative colitis or Crohn's disease, or a healthy co-twin of an affected twin (not recorded which). The specimen was blood. This chain links TRBV20-1 with TRBJ2-7. CDR3 loop: CSARTPGSSYEQYF.